The subject of this entry is one T cell receptor beta chain. Other nucleotide sequences in the sample specify the same CDR3. This sample is part of a study of blood T cell repertoires in COVID-19. For the study at large: Researchers got acute and convalescent COVID-19 samples from the United States, Italy and Spain. PBMCs, B-cell-depleted T cells, or T cells provided the cDNA or gDNA that made up the material.

Under the authors' procedure: The authors estimated nucleated cell counts from reference gene primer amplification. Here immunoSEQ multiplex PCR was the method, and the copy in TCRdb shows in-frame clones only, minus some. From that table come the V and J calls and clone size; the DNA was used to work out D and trimming. The repertoire includes about 480,000 clones, roughly 89% of them detected once, and roughly 1% sits in the top ten. This sequence originates from a man between 18 and 29 years old with COVID-19, enrolled during active disease. Specimen: peripheral blood.

CDR3 coding DNA: TGTGCTAGTGGTTTAGGAGGGAACACTGAAGCTTTCTTT. Its protein is CASGLGGNTEAFF. The V call is TRBV12-5, the J call TRBJ1-1; unclear D gene. The V and J ends lost 3 bases and 1 base respectively, with 6 bases between them. The CDR3 consists of 13 residues. Germline V gene lookup returns CDR1 LGHNT and CDR2 FRNRAP.